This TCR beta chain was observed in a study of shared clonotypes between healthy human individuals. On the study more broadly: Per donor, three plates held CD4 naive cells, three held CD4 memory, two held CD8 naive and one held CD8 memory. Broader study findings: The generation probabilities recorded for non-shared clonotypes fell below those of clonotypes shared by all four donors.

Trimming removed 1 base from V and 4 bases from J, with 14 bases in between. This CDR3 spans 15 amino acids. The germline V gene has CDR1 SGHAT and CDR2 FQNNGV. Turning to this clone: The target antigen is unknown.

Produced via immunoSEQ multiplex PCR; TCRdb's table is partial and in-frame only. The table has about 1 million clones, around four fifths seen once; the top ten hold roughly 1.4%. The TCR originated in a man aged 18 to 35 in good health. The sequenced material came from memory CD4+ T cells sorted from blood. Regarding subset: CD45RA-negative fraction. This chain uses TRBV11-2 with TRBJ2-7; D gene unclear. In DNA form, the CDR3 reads TGTGCCAGCAGCTTAGTACCTGACTTTGTGTACGAGCAGTACTTC. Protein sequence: CASSLVPDFVYEQYF.